This T cell receptor (beta chain) was obtained from a study of shared clonotypes between healthy human individuals. Study-wide points: Of the naive CD4 clonotypes, 4% to 5% were shared across several donors. Clonotype sharing levels among donors were expected to vary with sequencing depth. Some clonotypes were shared by all four sorted-subset donors, while others were not shared. The non-shared ones had lower generation probabilities than the shared ones.

Germline-derived CDR1 and CDR2 are SGHDN and FVKESK. V lost 1 base, J lost 4 bases, and 10 bases lay in between. The length of the CDR3 is 15 residues. Note on this clone: The antigen is not known.

CD45RO-negative, CCR7-positively selected cells formed the naive CD8 fraction, excluding terminally differentiated effector memory CD45RA+ cells. The method was immunoSEQ multiplex PCR; TCRdb's version includes in-frame clones alone and lacks a portion of them. The data contain about 2.2 million clones, over 85% of them singletons. V usage is TRBV14 and J usage is TRBJ2-2, with D unclear. The sequence came from a young man in good health. Some clones in this sample may be carry-over from other donors' samples. The specimen sequenced was naive CD8+ T cells from PBMCs. The CDR3 region is CASSQVGSRTGELFF. The CDR3 region has the DNA TGTGCCAGCAGCCAAGTAGGCTCCCGCACCGGGGAGCTGTTTTTT.